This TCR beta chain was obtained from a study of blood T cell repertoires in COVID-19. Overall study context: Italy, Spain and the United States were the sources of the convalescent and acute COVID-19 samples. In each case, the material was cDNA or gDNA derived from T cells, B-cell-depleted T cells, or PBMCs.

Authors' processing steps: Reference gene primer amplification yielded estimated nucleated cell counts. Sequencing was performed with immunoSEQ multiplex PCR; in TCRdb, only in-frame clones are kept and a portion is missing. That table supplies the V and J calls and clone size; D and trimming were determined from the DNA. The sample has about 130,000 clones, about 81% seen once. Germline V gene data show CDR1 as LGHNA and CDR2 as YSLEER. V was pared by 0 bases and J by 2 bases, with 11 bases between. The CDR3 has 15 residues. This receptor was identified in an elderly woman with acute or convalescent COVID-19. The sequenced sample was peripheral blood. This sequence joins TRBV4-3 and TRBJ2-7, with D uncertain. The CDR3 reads CASSQDSMAAYEQYF. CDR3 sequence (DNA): TGCGCCAGCAGCCAAGATTCGATGGCAGCCTACGAGCAGTACTTC.